This paragraph covers one T cell receptor (beta chain) sequence. No antigen is known for it. TCRbeta libraries averaged around 41,000 productive templates per sample. Measured with immunoSEQ multiplex PCR; TCRdb has only the in-frame clones, and not every one. The table includes roughly 38,000 clones, over 75% detected once. CDR1 and CDR2 from the germline V gene are SGHDN and FVKESK. This CDR3 has 15 residues. Trimming removed 0 bases from V and 7 bases from J, with 10 bases in between. The data originate from a study of STAT3 mutations in large granular lymphocyte leukemia. Study conclusions and caveats: Samples missed the first appearance of the clone. Every T-cell large granular lymphocyte leukemia patient had at least one immunodominant TCR beta clonotype. Persisting codominant clonotypes may have hidden a small pathogenic clone.

The receptor's source is a human donor with T large granular lymphocyte leukemia. Some clones in this sample may be carry-over from other donors' samples. The gene calls are TRBV14 and TRBJ1-6, with D tentatively TRBD1 (6 bases). Sequencing was done on a sample of PBMCs. The CDR3 DNA reads as TGTGCCAGCAGCCAAGAATGGCAGGGGAATTCACCCCTCCACTTT. This translates into CASSQEWQGNSPLHF.